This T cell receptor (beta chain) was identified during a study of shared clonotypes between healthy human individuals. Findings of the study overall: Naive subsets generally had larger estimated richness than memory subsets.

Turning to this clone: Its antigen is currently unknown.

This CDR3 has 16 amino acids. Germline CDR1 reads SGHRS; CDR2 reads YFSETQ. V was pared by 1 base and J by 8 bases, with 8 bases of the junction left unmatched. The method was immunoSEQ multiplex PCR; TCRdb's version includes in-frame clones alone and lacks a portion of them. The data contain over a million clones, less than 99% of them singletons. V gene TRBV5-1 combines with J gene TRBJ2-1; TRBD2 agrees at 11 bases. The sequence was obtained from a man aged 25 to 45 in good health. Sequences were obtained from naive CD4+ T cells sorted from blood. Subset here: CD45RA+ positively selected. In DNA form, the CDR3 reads TGCGCCAGCAGCTTGCGTAGCGGGAGGGCCATATATGAGCAGTTCTTC. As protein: CASSLRSGRAIYEQFF.